This TCR beta chain was obtained from a study of T cells in localized non-small cell lung cancer. Concerning this clone itself: As yet, its antigen is unknown.

CDR3 length: 14 residues. J lost 2 bases, V lost 3 bases, and 3 bases had no gene match. Germline V CDR1 and CDR2: ENHRY, SYGVKD. Clones were read by immunoSEQ multiplex PCR, and TCRdb kept only the in-frame ones, dropping some. The sample holds tens of thousands of clones; roughly nine tenths are singletons and the top ten take less than 20%. Study-wide findings and caveats: The greatest T cell clonality was found in uninvolved adjacent lung (higher than in tumor). When the top 100 tumor clones were examined, a median around 61 of them also appeared in the adjacent lung, which was paired and uninvolved. Longer overall survival accompanied higher blood T cell density.

The TCR originated in a man aged 35 to 69 with stage III lung adenocarcinoma. The sample consisted of peripheral blood mononuclear cells, taken before any cancer treatment. The V call is TRBV10-3, the J call TRBJ2-7; TRBD2 matches 8 bases. CDR3 coding DNA: TGTGCCATCAGTGAAACGGGGGGGACCTACGAGCAGTACTTC. Translation gives CAISETGGTYEQYF.